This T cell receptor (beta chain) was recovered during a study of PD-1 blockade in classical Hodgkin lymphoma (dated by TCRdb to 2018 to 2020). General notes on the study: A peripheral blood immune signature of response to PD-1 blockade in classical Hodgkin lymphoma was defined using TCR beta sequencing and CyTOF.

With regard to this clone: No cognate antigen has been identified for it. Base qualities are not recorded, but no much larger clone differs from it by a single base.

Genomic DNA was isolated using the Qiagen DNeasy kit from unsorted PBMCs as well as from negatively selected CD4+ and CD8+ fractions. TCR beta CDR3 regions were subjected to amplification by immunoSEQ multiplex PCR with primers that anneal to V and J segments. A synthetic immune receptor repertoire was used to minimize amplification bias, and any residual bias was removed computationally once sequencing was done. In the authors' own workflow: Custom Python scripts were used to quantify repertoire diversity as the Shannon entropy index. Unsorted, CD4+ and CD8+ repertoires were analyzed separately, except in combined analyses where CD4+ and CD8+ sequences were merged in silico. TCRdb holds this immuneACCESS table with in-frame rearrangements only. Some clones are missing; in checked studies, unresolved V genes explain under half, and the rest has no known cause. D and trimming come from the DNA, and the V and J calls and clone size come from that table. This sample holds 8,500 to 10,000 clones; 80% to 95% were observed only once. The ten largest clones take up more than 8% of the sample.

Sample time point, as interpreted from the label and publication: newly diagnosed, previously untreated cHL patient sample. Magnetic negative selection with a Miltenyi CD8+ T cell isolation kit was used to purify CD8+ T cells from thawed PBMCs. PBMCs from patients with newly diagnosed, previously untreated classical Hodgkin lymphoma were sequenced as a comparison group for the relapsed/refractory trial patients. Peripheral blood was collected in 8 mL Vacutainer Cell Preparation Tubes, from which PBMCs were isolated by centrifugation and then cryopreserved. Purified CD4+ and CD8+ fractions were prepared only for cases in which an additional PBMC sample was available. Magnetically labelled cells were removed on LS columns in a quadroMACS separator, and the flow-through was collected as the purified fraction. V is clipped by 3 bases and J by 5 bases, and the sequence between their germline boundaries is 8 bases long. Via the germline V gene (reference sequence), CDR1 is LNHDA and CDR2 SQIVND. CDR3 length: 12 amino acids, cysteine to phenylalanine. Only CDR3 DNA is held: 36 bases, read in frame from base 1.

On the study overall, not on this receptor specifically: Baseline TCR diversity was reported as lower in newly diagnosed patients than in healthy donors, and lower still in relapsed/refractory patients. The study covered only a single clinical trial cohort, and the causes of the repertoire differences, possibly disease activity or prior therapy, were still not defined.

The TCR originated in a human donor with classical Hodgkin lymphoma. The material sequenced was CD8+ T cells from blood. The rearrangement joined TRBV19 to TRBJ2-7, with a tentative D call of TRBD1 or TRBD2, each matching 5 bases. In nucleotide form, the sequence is TGTGCCAGTAGTATCATGGGGGACGAGCAGTACTTC. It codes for CASSIMGDEQYF.